This T cell receptor (beta chain) was captured by sequencing in a study of tumor and adjacent non-tumor tissue in lung cancer. Across the whole study: Aged about 31 to 80 years, patients included more than nine men and roughly 5 women with stage I to III disease. Findings and limits, study-wide: Tumor tissue had significantly higher TCR diversity than normal lung. Tumor repertoires had a smaller top 100 clone share than normal lung. Patients with more diverse tumor TCRs had worse survival.

TCRbeta libraries were built with three rounds of nested PCR, modified from ARM-PCR. Each CDR3 protein gets one entry after TCRdb re-called the multiplex PCR reads with MiXCR. The repertoire holds about 50,000 distinct CDR3 sequences, with around two thirds as singletons. Per germline, CDR1 LGHNA and CDR2 YSLEER. This CDR3 has 17 residues. Of note for this clonotype: Its specificity is not known. The junction departs from germline at one end; a sequencing error may be responsible.

This sample's RNA came from whole unsorted tissue. More than 3 cm separated this lung sample from the edge of the tumor. V is TRBV4-3 and J is TRBJ2-6, with 7 positions matching TRBD1. Sequences were obtained from distant non-tumor lung tissue. This receptor was taken from an older woman with non-small cell lung cancer. The CDR3 DNA follows: TGTGCTAGCAGCCGAGGACAGGAGAGCTCTGGGGCCAACCTCCTGACTTTC. The encoded protein is CASSRGQESSGANLLTF.